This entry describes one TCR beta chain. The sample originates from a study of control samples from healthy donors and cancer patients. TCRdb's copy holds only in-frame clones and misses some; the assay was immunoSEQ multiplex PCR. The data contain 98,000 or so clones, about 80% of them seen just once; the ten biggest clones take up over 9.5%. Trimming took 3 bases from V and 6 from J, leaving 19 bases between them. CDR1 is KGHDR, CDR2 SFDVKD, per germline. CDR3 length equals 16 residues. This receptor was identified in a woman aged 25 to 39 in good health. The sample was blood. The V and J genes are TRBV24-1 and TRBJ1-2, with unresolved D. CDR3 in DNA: TGTGCCACCAGTGATCCTAACCCACAGCAGTTCCATGGCTACACCTTC. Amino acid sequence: CATSDPNPQQFHGYTF.